These 27 T cell receptor beta chains came from one sample sequenced in a study of OX40 agonist ivuxolimab in advanced cancers. Libraries were made using the immunoSEQ multiplex PCR assay. Imported from immuneACCESS, the table was reduced by TCRdb to in-frame sequences with V and J called. These copies leave out some clones; in studies compared against another copy, an unresolved V gene accounts for under half, and the cause of the remainder is not known. This sample is represented by roughly 87,000 clones; roughly 89% of them were singletons. The ten largest clonotypes hold more than 7% of the sample. Sequences were derived from CD4+ or CD8+ T cells sorted from blood, sampled in a trial of the OX40 agonist ivuxolimab. The receptors shown here come from an adult with an advanced solid tumor such as melanoma, head and neck, liver or kidney cancer.

CDR3 sequence: CASSAHGTSGESDTQYF. The CDR3 DNA sequence: TGTGCCAGCAGTGCCCATGGGACTAGCGGGGAATCAGATACGCAGTATTTT. The chain uses TRBV2 and TRBJ2-3, with 13 nucleotides matching TRBD2. The CDR3 is 17 residues long. V dropped 4 bases and J dropped 4; count of bases not matched to a gene: 8. The germline V gene encodes CDR1 SNHLY and CDR2 FYNNEI.

The CDR3 DNA is TGTGCCAGCAGCGCAACCGCGGGCAGGGAGCATGGCTACACCTTC. Its translation: CASSATAGREHGYTF. This chain links TRBV9 with TRBJ1-2, with TRBD1 as a possible D gene (5 bases). CDR3 length: 15 residues. V was clipped by 3 bases and J by 6 bases, with 18 bases between them. Germline CDR1 is SGDLS and CDR2 is YYNGEE.

A few counts support this clone. The V and J genes are TRBV10-3 and TRBJ1-5, with 9 bases aligning to TRBD1. Trimming removed 10 bases from V and 2 bases from J; junction bases left unmatched: 9. Germline lookup yields CDR1 ENHRY and CDR2 SYGVKD. The CDR3 has 15 amino acids. This CDR3 is CATRGGQGGNQPQHF. CDR3 in DNA: TGTGCCACCCGAGGGGGACAGGGTGGCAATCAGCCCCAGCATTTT.

CDR3 residues: CASSVNRVQSSYNEQFF. CDR3 DNA: TGTGCCAGCAGCGTGAATAGGGTCCAAAGCTCCTACAATGAGCAGTTCTTC. V is TRBV9 and J is TRBJ2-1; D not resolved. Trimming left V 2 bases short and J 0 bases short, with 15 bases between. This CDR3 comprises 17 residues. Per the germline V gene, CDR1 is SGDLS and CDR2 is YYNGEE.

The chain has TRBV28 and TRBJ1-1; 10 nucleotides line up with TRBD1. Trimming cost V 3 bases and J 0 bases; bases outside gene matches: 7. CDR3 size: 17 residues. In germline, CDR1 is MDHEN, CDR2 SYDVKM. For the CDR3, the DNA is TGTGCCAGCAGTTTCAAGACAGGGGGCGGCGTGAACACTGAAGCTTTCTTT. Amino acids: CASSFKTGGGVNTEAFF.

The genes are TRBV11-1 and TRBJ1-1; no clear D gene. With 5 bases removed from V and 4 bases from J, the gap between germline ends came to 11 bases. Looked up from germline, CDR1 is SGHAT and CDR2 is FQDESV (reference sequence). The length of the CDR3 is 13 residues. The CDR3 DNA reads as TGTGCCAGCAGCCCTGTGACCGTCACTGAAGCTTTCTTT. It encodes CASSPVTVTEAFF.

Written as DNA, the CDR3 is TGTGCCAGTAGATGGGGGGAAACGAACACTGAAGCTTTCTTT. Translating it yields CASRWGETNTEAFF. This chain joins TRBV19 and TRBJ1-1, with D perhaps matching TRBD1 (5 bases). The germline gives CDR1 LNHDA, CDR2 SQIVND (reference sequence). This CDR3 is built from 14 residues. Trimming cost V 6 bases and J 1 base, with 12 bases left between them.

The gene calls are TRBV28 and TRBJ1-5; no clear D. CDR1 and CDR2 (germline): MDHEN, SYDVKM. The V and J ends lost 0 bases and 0 bases respectively, with 6 bases between them. This CDR3 spans 15 amino acids. DNA for the CDR3: TGTGCCAGCAGTTTATGGGGTTATAGCAATCAGCCCCAGCATTTT. It translates to CASSLWGYSNQPQHF.

This chain uses TRBV5-6 with TRBJ2-7, with unresolved D. The germline V gene encodes CDR1 SGHDT and CDR2 YYEEEE. The CDR3 runs 13 residues. The V end lost 1 base, the J end lost 6 bases, and 11 bases lay between the germline ends. The CDR3 region is CASSLFRSAEQYV. For the CDR3, the DNA is TGTGCCAGCAGCTTGTTTCGGTCTGCCGAGCAGTACGTC.

This clone was counted once. The J gene is TRBJ1-6, the V gene TRBV6-5; D is unclear. Germline lookup yields CDR1 MNHEY and CDR2 SVGAGI. The CDR3 covers 13 residues. Trimming pared 2 bases from V and 6 bases from J, leaving 5 bases between. DNA for the CDR3: TGTGCCAGCAGTTACGCTTCTAATTCACCCCTCCACTTT. Translated: CASSYASNSPLHF.

The chain has TRBV5-1 and TRBJ1-5; D is uncertain. The CDR3 is 15 amino acids. V shed 0 bases and J shed 3 bases, with 10 bases lying between them. The germline V gene encodes CDR1 SGHRS and CDR2 YFSETQ. CDR3 nucleotide sequence: TGCGCCAGCAGCTTGGAATGGGGAACCAATCAGCCCCAGCATTTT. This encodes CASSLEWGTNQPQHF.

The rearrangement uses TRBV2 and TRBJ2-7, with 7 bases aligning to TRBD2. V trimming: 1 base; J trimming: 3 bases; junction bases outside the gene matches: 3. Germline CDR1 reads SNHLY; CDR2 reads FYNNEI. The CDR3 covers 14 residues. The CDR3 region has the DNA TGTGCCAGCAGTGAAGGCGGGGGAGGCTACGAGCAGTACGTC. This sequence encodes CASSEGGGGYEQYV.

The chain recombines TRBV2 with TRBJ1-2; D possibly corresponds to TRBD1 (5 bases). The germline V gene encodes CDR1 SNHLY and CDR2 FYNNEI. V was cut by 0 bases and J by 2 bases, with 13 bases left in between. This CDR3 has 16 amino acids. The CDR3 loop reads CASSEAQRTKNYGYTF. The CDR3 DNA follows: TGTGCCAGCAGTGAAGCGCAAAGGACAAAGAACTATGGCTACACCTTC.

For this clone: Different DNA sequences within this sample yield the same CDR3. The genes are TRBV7-9 and TRBJ1-1, with D hard to call. V was cut by 1 base and J by 8 bases, with 8 bases left in between. The CDR3 runs to 12 residues. CDR1 is SEHNR and CDR2 is FQNEAQ in the germline V gene (reference sequence). The CDR3 is CASSLGAGEAFF. DNA for the CDR3: TGTGCCAGCAGCTTAGGTGCGGGGGAAGCTTTCTTT.

The genes are TRBV27 and TRBJ2-2; no definite D call. Trimming removed 4 bases from V and 13 bases from J, with 10 bases in between. Per germline, CDR1 MNHEY and CDR2 SMNVEV (reference sequence). This CDR3 spans 11 amino acids. CDR3 in amino acids: CASSWLGLLFF. The DNA for the CDR3 is TGTGCCAGCAGTTGGTTGGGTCTGCTGTTTTTT.

This clone was seen a single time. The rearrangement links TRBV25-1 to TRBJ1-6; TRBD1 matches at 7 bases. This CDR3 contains 16 residues. With 6 bases clipped from V and 1 base from J, the junction kept 6 bases outside the gene matches. Germline CDR1 is MGHDK and CDR2 is SYGVNS. CDR3 DNA sequence: TGTGCCAGCAGCACAGGGGTTACGTCCTATAATTCACCCCTCCACTTT. Its protein is CASSTGVTSYNSPLHF.

The V call is TRBV4-1, the J call TRBJ1-6; the match to TRBD1 covers 7 bases. Germline CDR1 and CDR2: MGHRA and YSYEKL. J was trimmed by 8 bases and V by 3 bases; bases with no gene match: 1. The CDR3 runs 13 residues. This CDR3 is CASSHRGDSPLHF. The CDR3 DNA reads TGCGCCAGCAGCCACAGGGGGGATTCACCCCTCCACTTT.

This CDR3 is CASSEVLVTNEQFF. The DNA for the CDR3 is TGTGCCAGCAGTGAAGTGCTAGTAACCAATGAGCAGTTCTTC. The V gene is TRBV2, the J gene TRBJ2-1; no clear D. Per germline, CDR1 SNHLY and CDR2 FYNNEI. Trimming removed 1 base from V and 6 bases from J, with 10 bases in between. CDR3 size: 14 residues.

The chain combines TRBV6-5 with TRBJ2-4; 7 bases align to TRBD1. V was clipped by 6 bases and J by 1 base; unmatched bases: 3. Germline values: CDR1 MNHEY, CDR2 SVGAGI. The CDR3 extends over 14 amino acids. DNA of the CDR3: TGTGCCAGCAGAACGACAGGGGCCAAAAACATTCAGTACTTC. The encoded protein is CASRTTGAKNIQYF.

This clone was recorded only once. The V gene is TRBV7-9, the J gene TRBJ2-1; no definite D call. Germline V gene data show CDR1 as SEHNR and CDR2 as FQNEAQ (reference sequence). V lost 3 bases to trimming and J lost 8 bases, with 8 bases between them. The CDR3 runs to 12 residues. Here the CDR3 reads CASSFTKYEQFF. The CDR3 bases are TGTGCCAGCAGCTTTACTAAGTATGAGCAGTTCTTC. Looking up the rest from reference TRBV7-9 and TRBJ2-1 gives the full variable domain: DTGVSQNPRHKITKRGQNVTFRCDPISEHNRLYWYRQTLGQGPEFLTYFQNEAQLEKSRLLSDRFSAERPKGSFSTLEIQRTEQGDSAMYLCASSFTKYEQFFGPGTRLTVL.

The chain has TRBV10-1 and TRBJ2-7; D might be TRBD1 (5 bases). Germline V CDR1 and CDR2: WNHNN, SYGVQD (reference sequence). V was shortened by 7 bases and J by 2 bases, with 12 bases between the two germline ends. The CDR3 contains 13 residues. This CDR3 is CASTPGNPYEQYF. The CDR3 DNA follows: TGCGCCAGCACCCCAGGGAACCCCTACGAGCAGTACTTC.

CDR3 amino acids: CASSLSSGGINEQFF. CDR3 DNA: TGTGCCAGCAGCTTGTCTAGCGGGGGAATAAATGAGCAGTTCTTC. This chain links TRBV5-4 with TRBJ2-1; 10 bases agree with TRBD2. The CDR3 has 15 amino acids. Trimming cost V 1 base and J 7 bases; bases outside gene matches: 5. In germline, CDR1 is SGHNT, CDR2 YYREEE (reference sequence).

The chain's CDR3 is CASSLEGTYEQYF. The CDR3 DNA is TGCGCCAGCAGCTTGGAAGGGACCTACGAGCAGTACTTC. The gene calls are TRBV5-1 and TRBJ2-7, with D unclear. Germline V gives CDR1 SGHRS, CDR2 YFSETQ. Between the trimmed V and J ends, which lost 0 bases and 2 bases, there was a span of 6 bases. The CDR3 has 13 amino acids.

DNA for the CDR3: TGTGCCAGCAGCCCAGGGGGACAGGGAGGATATACTGAAGCTTTCTTT. It yields the protein CASSPGGQGGYTEAFF. V gene TRBV9 combines with J gene TRBJ1-1, with 9 nucleotides matching TRBD1. After removal of 4 bases from V and 5 bases from J, the junction contained 12 bases not matched to a gene. Per the germline V gene, CDR1 is SGDLS and CDR2 is YYNGEE. CDR3 length: 16 residues.

The chain employs TRBV6-6 and TRBJ1-5; 8 nucleotides match TRBD1. CDR3 length: 15 amino acids. Germline CDR1 and CDR2: MNHNY and SVGAGI (reference sequence). V shed 6 bases and J 1 base; nucleotides not matched to a gene: 5. The CDR3 bases are TGTGCCAGCAGCCAGCACAGGGGGAGCAATCAGCCCCAGCATTTT. This translates into CASSQHRGSNQPQHF.

The V and J genes are TRBV7-3 and TRBJ2-3; D unclear. This CDR3 spans 12 amino acids. Trimming stripped 1 base from V and 4 bases from J, with 3 bases between. Germline V gene data show CDR1 as SGHTA and CDR2 as FQGTGA. The CDR3 is CASSLSADTQYF. CDR3 nucleotide sequence: TGTGCCAGCAGCTTAAGCGCAGATACGCAGTATTTT.

This chain joins TRBV9 and TRBJ2-2, with a tentative D call TRBD2 (6 bases). Germline CDR1 is SGDLS and CDR2 is YYNGEE. This CDR3 has 15 amino acids. V lost 2 bases to trimming and J lost 4 bases, with 12 bases between them. The CDR3 coding sequence is TGTGCCAGCAGCGTCGGGGAGGCGGGCACCGGGGAGCTGTTTTTT. Its protein is CASSVGEAGTGELFF.